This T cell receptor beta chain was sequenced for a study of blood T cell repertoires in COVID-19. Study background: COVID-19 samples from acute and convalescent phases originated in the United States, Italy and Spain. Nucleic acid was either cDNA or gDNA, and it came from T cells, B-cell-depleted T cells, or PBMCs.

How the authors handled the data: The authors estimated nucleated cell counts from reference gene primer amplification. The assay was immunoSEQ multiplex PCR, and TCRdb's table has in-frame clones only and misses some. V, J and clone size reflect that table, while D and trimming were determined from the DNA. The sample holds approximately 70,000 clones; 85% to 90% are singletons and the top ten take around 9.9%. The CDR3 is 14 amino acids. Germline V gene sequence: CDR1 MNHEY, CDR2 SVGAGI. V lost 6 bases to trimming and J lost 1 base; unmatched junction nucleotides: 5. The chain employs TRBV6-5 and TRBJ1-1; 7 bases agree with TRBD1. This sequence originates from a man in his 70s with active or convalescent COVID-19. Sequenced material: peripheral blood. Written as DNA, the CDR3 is TGTGCCAGCAGGCCAGGGGGGCAGAACACTGAAGCTTTCTTT. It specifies CASRPGGQNTEAFF.